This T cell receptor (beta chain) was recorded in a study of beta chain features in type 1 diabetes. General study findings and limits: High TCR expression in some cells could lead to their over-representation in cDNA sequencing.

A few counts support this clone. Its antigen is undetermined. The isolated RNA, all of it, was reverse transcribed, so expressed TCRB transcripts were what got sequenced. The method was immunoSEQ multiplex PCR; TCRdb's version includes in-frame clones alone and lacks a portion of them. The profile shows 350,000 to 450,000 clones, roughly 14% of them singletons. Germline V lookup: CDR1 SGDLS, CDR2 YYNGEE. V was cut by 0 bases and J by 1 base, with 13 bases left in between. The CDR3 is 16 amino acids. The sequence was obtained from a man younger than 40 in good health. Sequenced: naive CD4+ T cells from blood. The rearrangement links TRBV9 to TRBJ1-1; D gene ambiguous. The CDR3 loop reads CASSVAVSLRNTEAFF. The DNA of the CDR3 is TGTGCCAGCAGCGTAGCAGTGTCCCTTAGGAACACTGAAGCTTTCTTT.